These 18 T cell receptor beta chains came from one sample sequenced in a study of CD4 and CD8 cells across lung adenocarcinoma regions. From the PCR reads, TCRdb called clonotypes with MiXCR, one entry per CDR3 protein. The sample records some 27,000 distinct CDR3 sequences, about 50% being singletons. Sequencing was done on a sample of CD8+ T cells from the center of a lung tumor. The receptors come from a male donor with lung adenocarcinoma. The CD4 and CD8 labels of this study may be unreliable.

Ten or more counts support this clonotype. The V gene is TRBV10-2, the J gene TRBJ2-7; D is possibly TRBD2 (6 bases). The CDR3 covers 14 residues. The germline V and J ends were trimmed by 6 bases and 2 bases, with 14 bases remaining between them. The germline V gene encodes CDR1 WSHSY and CDR2 SAAADI. In nucleotides, the CDR3 is TGCGCCAGCAGGAGGGAGGCAGAGACCTACGAGCAGTACTTC. Its translation is CASRREAETYEQYF.

By sample fraction, this clonotype is medium-sized. CDR3 sequence reads: CASSLGRGHGYTF. The CDR3 DNA is TGTGCCAGCAGTTTAGGCAGGGGGCACGGCTACACCTTC. The chain joins TRBV27 to TRBJ1-2; TRBD1 matches at 8 bases. Per the germline V gene, CDR1 is MNHEY and CDR2 is SMNVEV (reference sequence). J gave up 8 bases and V 2 bases, and 4 bases lay outside the gene matches. The CDR3 covers 13 residues.

The gene calls are TRBV30 and TRBJ1-5, with D maybe TRBD1 (5 bases). This CDR3 comprises 14 residues. Germline loops: CDR1 GTSNPN, CDR2 SVGIG (reference sequence). V lost 1 base and J lost 3, with 10 bases in between. In DNA form, the CDR3 reads TGTGCCTGGAGTGCGGGGCCGATCAATCAGCCCCAGCATTTT. As protein: CAWSAGPINQPQHF.

In its sample, this clonotype was seen many times. The junction departs from the called germline gene at one end, perhaps through a read error. V usage is TRBV6-5 and J usage is TRBJ2-1, with D possibly being TRBD2 (5 bases). The CDR3 runs 14 residues. The germline gives CDR1 MNHEY, CDR2 SVGAGI. CDR3 sequence: CASSYVGNTGELYF. DNA for the CDR3: TGTGCCAGCAGTTACGTCGGGAACACCGGGGAGCTGTACTTC.

The chain has TRBV6-5 and TRBJ2-5; D is uncertain. Between the trimmed V and J ends, which lost 11 bases and 1 base, there was a span of 14 bases. This CDR3 has 13 amino acids. Germline V gives CDR1 MNHEY, CDR2 SVGAGI. CDR3 region: CAGCYSTQETQYF. DNA for the CDR3: TGTGCCGGCTGTTACTCGACCCAAGAGACCCAGTACTTC.

In its sample, this clonotype was seen many times. The chain couples TRBV7-2 to TRBJ2-7; D remains ambiguous. The CDR3 is made up of 11 amino acids. V shed 1 base and J shed 7 bases, with 5 bases lying between them. Germline V lookup: CDR1 SGHTA, CDR2 FQGNSA. The CDR3 loop is CASSLVEEQYF. CDR3 nucleotide sequence: TGTGCCAGCAGCTTAGTGGAGGAGCAGTACTTC.

About this clonotype itself: The junction departs from germline at one end; a sequencing error may be responsible. The genes are TRBV6-1 and TRBJ2-4, with TRBD1 as a possible D gene (5 bases). The CDR3 runs 16 residues. CDR1 is MNHNS and CDR2 is SASEGT in the germline V gene. As DNA, the CDR3 is TGTGCCAGCAGTGAAGCGGGGCTATGGGTCAGGGATATGCAGTACTTT. This encodes CASSEAGLWVRDMQYF.

The chain recombines TRBV6-2 or TRBV6-3 with TRBJ2-5; 8 nucleotides match TRBD2. This CDR3 is built from 14 residues. CDR1 and CDR2 (germline): MNHEY, SVGEGT. The ends lost 6 bases at V and 4 bases at J; junction bases unmatched: 7. Written as DNA, the CDR3 is TGTGCCAGCAGATTTGCGGGAGGAAGAGAGACCCAGTACTTC. It codes for CASRFAGGRETQYF.

This clonotype was counted only a few times. The chain's CDR3 is CASSYTGNSPLHF. CDR3 nucleotide sequence: TGTGCCAGCAGTTACACCGGTAATTCACCCCTCCACTTT. This sequence joins TRBV6-5 and TRBJ1-6; no definite D call. CDR3 length: 13 residues. V gave up 2 bases and J gave up 6 bases, with 5 bases separating them. The germline V gene has CDR1 MNHEY and CDR2 SVGAGI.

The gene calls are TRBV12-3 or TRBV12-4 and TRBJ2-1; 10 positions agree with TRBD2. V shed 3 bases, J shed 5 bases, and the junction held 4 bases outside the gene matches. This CDR3 contains 15 residues. The CDR3 region is CASSLGTSDHNEQFF. As DNA, the CDR3 is TGTGCCAGCAGTTTGGGGACTAGCGACCACAATGAGCAGTTCTTC.

This clonotype ranks as medium-sized (0.01 to 0.1%). The chain joins TRBV6-1 to TRBJ2-3, with TRBD2 matching 9 bases. The V gene end was trimmed by 3 bases and the J gene end by 4 bases; junction bases not matched to a gene: 8. CDR3 size: 16 residues. Germline CDR1 is MNHNS and CDR2 is SASEGT. CDR3 bases: TGTGCCAGCAGTGATCGGTCTAGCGGGACGGCAGATACGCAGTATTTT. Translated, it gives CASSDRSSGTADTQYF.

The chain is built from TRBV7-9 and TRBJ2-1, with TRBD1 identical over 9 bases. The CDR3 consists of 16 residues. The ends lost 5 bases at V and 3 bases at J; junction bases unmatched: 8. Germline V gene sequence: CDR1 SEHNR, CDR2 FQNEAQ (reference sequence). DNA for the CDR3: TGTGCCAGCAGCCTCTCCGGACAGGGGATCTACAATGAGCAGTTCTTC. Translating it yields CASSLSGQGIYNEQFF.

This clonotype has at least ten counts. A much larger clone differs from this one at a single base, so this may be a read error. The J gene is TRBJ2-1, the V gene TRBV7-6; D may be TRBD1 (6 bases). Trimming stripped 1 base from V and 13 bases from J, with 17 bases between. Germline lookup yields CDR1 SGHVS and CDR2 FNYEAQ. This CDR3 spans 14 amino acids. The chain's CDR3 is CASSLGTGYETQFF. In DNA form, the CDR3 reads TGTGCCAGCAGCTTAGGAACAGGGTACGAGACCCAGTTCTTC.

Regarding this clonotype: With a much larger clone just one base away, this may be a read error. The chain uses TRBV4-1 and TRBJ2-1; D is undetermined. Per the germline V gene, CDR1 is MGHRA and CDR2 is YSYEKL. V gave up 2 bases and J gave up 10 bases, with 18 bases separating them. The CDR3 is 15 amino acids. The CDR3 region is CASSQSTGYSYEQFF. CDR3 coding DNA: TGCGCCAGCAGCCAATCTACGGGTTACTCCTACGAGCAGTTCTTC.

This clonotype was observed at least ten times. This chain uses TRBV10-2 with TRBJ2-7; D call uncertain. This CDR3 has 13 residues. V was shortened by 0 bases and J by 1 base, with 4 bases between the two germline ends. Per germline, CDR1 WSHSY and CDR2 SAAADI. CDR3 DNA sequence: TGCGCCAGCAGTGAGTCACGGTCCTACGAGCAGTACTTC. Its protein is CASSESRSYEQYF.

Details on this clonotype: One end of the junction is discordant with germline, which a read error may explain. The chain combines TRBV6-4 with TRBJ2-4, with D possibly being TRBD1 (5 bases). The CDR3 runs to 13 residues. Germline CDR1 MRHNA, CDR2 SNTAGT. The CDR3: CARGLSGKDTQYF. The DNA of the CDR3 is TGTGCCAGGGGGCTGTCCGGCAAAGACACTCAGTATTTC.

The chain recombines TRBV10-2 with TRBJ2-5, with a tentative D call TRBD2 (7 bases). The CDR3 runs to 14 residues. Germline V gene data show CDR1 as WSHSY and CDR2 as SAAADI. CDR3 region: CARRGGWDQNIQYF. The CDR3 DNA sequence: TGCGCGAGGCGCGGGGGCTGGGACCAAAACATCCAGTACTTC.

Worth noting for this clonotype: Sequence at one end of the junction differs from germline and may be a read error. V gene TRBV6-1 combines with J gene TRBJ2-5, with D perhaps TRBD2 (6 bases). Germline CDR1 is MNHNS and CDR2 is SASEGT. The CDR3 contains 13 residues. The CDR3 spells CASSDYLQETLYF. In nucleotides, the CDR3 is TGTGCCAGTTCGGACTACCTACAAGAGACCCTGTATTTC.